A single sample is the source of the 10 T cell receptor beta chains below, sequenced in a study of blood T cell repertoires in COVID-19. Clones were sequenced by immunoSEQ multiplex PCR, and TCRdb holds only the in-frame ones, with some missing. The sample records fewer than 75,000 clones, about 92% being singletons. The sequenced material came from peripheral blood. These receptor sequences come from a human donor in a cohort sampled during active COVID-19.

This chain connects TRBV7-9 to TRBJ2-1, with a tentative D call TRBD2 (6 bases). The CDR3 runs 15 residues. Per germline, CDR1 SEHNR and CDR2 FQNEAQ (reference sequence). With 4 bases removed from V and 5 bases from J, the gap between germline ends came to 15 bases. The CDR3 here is CASSSRGQRDNEQFF. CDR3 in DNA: TGTGCCAGCAGCTCCCGGGGTCAGCGGGACAATGAGCAGTTCTTC.

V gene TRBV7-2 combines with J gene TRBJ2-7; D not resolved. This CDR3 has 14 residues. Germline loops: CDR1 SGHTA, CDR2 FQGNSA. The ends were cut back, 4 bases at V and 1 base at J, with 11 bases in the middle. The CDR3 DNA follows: TGTGCCAGCAGCTCCACCCCCAGGTCCTACGAGCAGTACTTC. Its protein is CASSSTPRSYEQYF.

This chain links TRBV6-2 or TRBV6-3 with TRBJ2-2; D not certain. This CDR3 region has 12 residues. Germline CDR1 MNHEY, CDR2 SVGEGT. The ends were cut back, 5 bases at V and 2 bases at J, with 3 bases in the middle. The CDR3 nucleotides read TGTGCCAGCAGTACTAACACCGGGGAGCTGTTTTTT. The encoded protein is CASSTNTGELFF.

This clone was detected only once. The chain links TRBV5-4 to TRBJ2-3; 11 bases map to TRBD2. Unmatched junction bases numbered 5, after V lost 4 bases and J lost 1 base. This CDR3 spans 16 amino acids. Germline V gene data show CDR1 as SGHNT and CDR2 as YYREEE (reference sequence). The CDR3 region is CASSQNSGRGTDTQYF. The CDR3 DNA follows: TGTGCCAGCAGCCAAAATAGCGGGAGGGGCACAGATACGCAGTATTTT.

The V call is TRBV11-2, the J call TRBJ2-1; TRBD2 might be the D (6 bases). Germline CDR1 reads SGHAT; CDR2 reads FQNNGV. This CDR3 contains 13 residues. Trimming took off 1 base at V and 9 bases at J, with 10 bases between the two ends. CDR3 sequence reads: CASSLGRGSEQFF. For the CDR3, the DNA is TGTGCCAGCAGCTTAGGACGGGGGAGTGAGCAGTTCTTC.

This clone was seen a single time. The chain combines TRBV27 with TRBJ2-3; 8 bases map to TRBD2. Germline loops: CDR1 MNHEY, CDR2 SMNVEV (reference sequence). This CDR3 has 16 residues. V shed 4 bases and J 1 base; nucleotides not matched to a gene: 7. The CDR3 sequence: CASSSLGTRGTDTQYF. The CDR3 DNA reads TGTGCCAGCAGTTCACTCGGGACTAGGGGCACAGATACGCAGTATTTT.

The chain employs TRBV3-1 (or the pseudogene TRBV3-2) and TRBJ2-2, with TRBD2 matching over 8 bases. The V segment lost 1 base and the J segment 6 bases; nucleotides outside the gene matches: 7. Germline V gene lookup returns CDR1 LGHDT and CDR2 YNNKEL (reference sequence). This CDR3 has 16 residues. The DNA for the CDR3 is TGTGCCAGCAGCCAAGGAGCGGGAGTATCGGCCGGGGAGCTGTTTTTT. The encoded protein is CASSQGAGVSAGELFF.

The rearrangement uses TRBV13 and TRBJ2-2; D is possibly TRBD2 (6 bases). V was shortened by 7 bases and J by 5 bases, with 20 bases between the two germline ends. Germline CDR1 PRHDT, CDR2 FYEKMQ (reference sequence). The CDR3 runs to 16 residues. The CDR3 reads CASNPGGLQGTGELFF. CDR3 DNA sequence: TGTGCCAGCAACCCCGGGGGACTCCAGGGAACCGGGGAGCTGTTTTTT.

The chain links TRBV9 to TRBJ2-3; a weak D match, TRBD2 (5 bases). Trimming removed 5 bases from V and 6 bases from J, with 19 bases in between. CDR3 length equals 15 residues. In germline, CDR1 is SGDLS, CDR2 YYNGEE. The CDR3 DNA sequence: TGTGCCAGCAGACGGAGCGGCCTACCGGGGGATACGCAGTATTTT. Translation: CASRRSGLPGDTQYF. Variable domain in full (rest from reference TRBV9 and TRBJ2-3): DSGVTQTPKHLITATGQRVTLRCSPRSGDLSVYWYQQSLDQGLQFLIQYYNGEERAKGNILERFSAQQFPDLHSELNLSSLELGDSALYFCASRRSGLPGDTQYFGPGTRLTVL.

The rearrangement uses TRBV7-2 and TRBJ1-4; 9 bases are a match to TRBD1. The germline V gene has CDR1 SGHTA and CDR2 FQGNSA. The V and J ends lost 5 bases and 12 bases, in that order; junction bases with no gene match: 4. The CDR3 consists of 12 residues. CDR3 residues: CASSPRTGELFF. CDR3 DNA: TGTGCCAGCAGCCCAAGGACAGGGGAACTGTTTTTT.